This TCR beta chain was sequenced during a study of blood T cell repertoires in COVID-19. Study background: Acute and convalescent COVID-19 samples came from the United States, Italy and Spain.

In the authors' methods: Nucleated cell number was recorded as an estimate derived from reference gene primer amplification. The method was immunoSEQ multiplex PCR; TCRdb's version includes in-frame clones alone and lacks a portion of them. V and J calls and clone size follow that table, whereas D and trimming were derived from the DNA. The table lists fewer than 250,000 clones, roughly four fifths of them singletons, with approximately 4% in the top ten. Across 20 to 25 US areas, participants ranged in age from roughly 18 to 95 years. Participants in the exposed group had met a COVID-19 case in the 2 weeks before joining the study. The CDR3 length is 14 residues. Deletions cut 8 bases from V and 4 bases from J, with 17 bases between. CDR1 is MDHEN and CDR2 is SYDVKM in the germline V gene. The table lists this clone with a count of one.

The material sequenced was PBMCs or T cells enriched from blood (not recorded which). The TCR comes from a woman aged 40-49 years who had been exposed to COVID-19. This sequence joins TRBV28 and TRBJ1-2; D unresolved. CDR3 amino acids: CASGDGGWSYGYTF. CDR3 coding DNA: TGTGCCAGCGGAGACGGCGGTTGGAGCTATGGCTACACCTTC.